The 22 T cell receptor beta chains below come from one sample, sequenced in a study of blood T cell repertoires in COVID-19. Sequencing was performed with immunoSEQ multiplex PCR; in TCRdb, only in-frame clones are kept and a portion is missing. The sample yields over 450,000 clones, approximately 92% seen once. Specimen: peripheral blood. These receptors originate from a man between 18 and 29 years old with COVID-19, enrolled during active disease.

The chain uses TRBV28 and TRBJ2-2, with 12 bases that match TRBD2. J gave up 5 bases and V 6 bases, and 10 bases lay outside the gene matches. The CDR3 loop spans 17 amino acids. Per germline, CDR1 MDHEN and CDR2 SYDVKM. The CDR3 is CASRLAGGPKGTGELFF. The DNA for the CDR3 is TGTGCCAGCAGGCTAGCGGGAGGGCCAAAGGGGACCGGGGAGCTGTTTTTT. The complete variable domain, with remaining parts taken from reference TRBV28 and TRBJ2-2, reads DVKVTQSSRYLVKRTGEKVFLECVQDMDHENMFWYRQDPGLGLRLIYFSYDVKMKEKGDIPEGYSVSREKKERFSLILESASTNQTSMYLCASRLAGGPKGTGELFFGEGSRLTVL.

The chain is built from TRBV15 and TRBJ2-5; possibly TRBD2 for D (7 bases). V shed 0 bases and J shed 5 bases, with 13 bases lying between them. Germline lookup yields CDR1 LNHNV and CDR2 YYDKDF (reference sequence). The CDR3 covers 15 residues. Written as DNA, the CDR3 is TGTGCCACCAGCAGAGAATTGGGGGGGCATGAGACCCAGTACTTC. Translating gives CATSRELGGHETQYF.

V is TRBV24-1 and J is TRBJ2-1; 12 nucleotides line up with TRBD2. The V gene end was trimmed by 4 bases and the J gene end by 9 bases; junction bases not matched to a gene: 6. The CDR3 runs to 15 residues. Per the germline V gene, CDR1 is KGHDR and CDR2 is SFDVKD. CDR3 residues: CATSETTSGRGEQFF. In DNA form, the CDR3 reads TGTGCCACCAGTGAGACGACTAGCGGGAGAGGTGAGCAGTTCTTC.

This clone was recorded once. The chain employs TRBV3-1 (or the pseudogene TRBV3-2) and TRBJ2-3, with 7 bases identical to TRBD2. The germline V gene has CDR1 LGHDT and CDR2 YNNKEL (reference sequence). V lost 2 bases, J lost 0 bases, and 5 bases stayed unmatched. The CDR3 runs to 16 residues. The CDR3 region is CASSQTGRLSTDTQYF. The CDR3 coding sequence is TGTGCCAGCAGCCAAACCGGGAGGCTAAGCACAGATACGCAGTATTTT.

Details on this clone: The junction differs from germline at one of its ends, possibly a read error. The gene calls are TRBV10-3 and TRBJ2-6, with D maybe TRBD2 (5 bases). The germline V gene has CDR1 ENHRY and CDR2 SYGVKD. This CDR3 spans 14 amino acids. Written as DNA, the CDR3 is TGTGCCACCAGTTCGGGGTTCGGGGCCAACGTCCTGACTTTC. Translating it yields CATSSGFGANVLTF.

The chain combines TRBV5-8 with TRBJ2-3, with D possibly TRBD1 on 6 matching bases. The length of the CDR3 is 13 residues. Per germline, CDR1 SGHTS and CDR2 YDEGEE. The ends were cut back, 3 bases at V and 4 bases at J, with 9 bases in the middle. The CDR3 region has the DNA TGTGCCAGCAGCTCCGACAGGCCAGATACGCAGTATTTT. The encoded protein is CASSSDRPDTQYF.

The DNA of the CDR3 is TGTGCCAGCAGTTACAGGCGGGGGGGCACAGATACGCAGTATTTT. This translates into CASSYRRGGTDTQYF. The chain has TRBV6-5 and TRBJ2-3; 8 nucleotides agree with TRBD2. This CDR3 spans 15 amino acids. The V and J ends lost 2 bases and 1 base, in that order; junction bases with no gene match: 2. The germline V gene has CDR1 MNHEY and CDR2 SVGAGI.

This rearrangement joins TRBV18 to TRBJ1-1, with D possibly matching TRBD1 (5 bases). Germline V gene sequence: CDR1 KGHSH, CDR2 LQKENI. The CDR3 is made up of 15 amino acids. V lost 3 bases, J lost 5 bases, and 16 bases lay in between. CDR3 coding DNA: TGTGCCAGCTCACCTTTCGACAGCCAGATGACTGAAGCTTTCTTT. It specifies CASSPFDSQMTEAFF.

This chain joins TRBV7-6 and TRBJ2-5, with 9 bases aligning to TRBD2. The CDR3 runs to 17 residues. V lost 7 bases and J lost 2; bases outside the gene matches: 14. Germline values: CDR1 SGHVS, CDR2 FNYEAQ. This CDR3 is CASTLGGASGAQETQYF. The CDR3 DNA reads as TGTGCCAGCACCCTAGGGGGGGCTAGCGGGGCTCAAGAGACCCAGTACTTC.

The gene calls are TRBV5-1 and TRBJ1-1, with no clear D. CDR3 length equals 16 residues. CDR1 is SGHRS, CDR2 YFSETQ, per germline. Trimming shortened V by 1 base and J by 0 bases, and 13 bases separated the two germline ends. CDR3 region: CASSLLTADMNTEAFF. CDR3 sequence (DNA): TGCGCCAGCAGCTTGTTAACAGCCGACATGAACACTGAAGCTTTCTTT.

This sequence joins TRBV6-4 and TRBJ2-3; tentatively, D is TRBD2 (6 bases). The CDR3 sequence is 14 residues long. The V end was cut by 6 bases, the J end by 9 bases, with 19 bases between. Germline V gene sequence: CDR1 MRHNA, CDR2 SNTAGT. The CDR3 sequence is CASSPSLLRETQYF. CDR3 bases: TGTGCCAGCAGCCCCAGCCTATTACGGGAGACGCAGTATTTT.

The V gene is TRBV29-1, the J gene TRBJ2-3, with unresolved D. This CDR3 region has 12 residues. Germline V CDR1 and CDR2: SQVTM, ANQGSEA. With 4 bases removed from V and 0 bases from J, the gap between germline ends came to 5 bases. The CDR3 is CSVGTSTDTQYF. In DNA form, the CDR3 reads TGCAGCGTTGGAACTAGCACAGATACGCAGTATTTT.

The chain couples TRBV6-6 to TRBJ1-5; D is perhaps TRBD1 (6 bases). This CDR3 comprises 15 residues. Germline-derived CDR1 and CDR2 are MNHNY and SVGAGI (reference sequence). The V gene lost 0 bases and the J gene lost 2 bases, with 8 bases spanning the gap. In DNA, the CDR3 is TGTGCCAGCAGTTACTCGGCAGGGGGCAATCAGCCCCAGCATTTT. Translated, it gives CASSYSAGGNQPQHF.

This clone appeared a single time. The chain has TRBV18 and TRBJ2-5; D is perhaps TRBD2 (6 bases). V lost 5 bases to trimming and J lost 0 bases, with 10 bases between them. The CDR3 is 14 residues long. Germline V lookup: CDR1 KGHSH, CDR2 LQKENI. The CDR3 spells CASSKLAYQETQYF. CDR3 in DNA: TGTGCCAGCTCAAAGCTAGCGTACCAAGAGACCCAGTACTTC.

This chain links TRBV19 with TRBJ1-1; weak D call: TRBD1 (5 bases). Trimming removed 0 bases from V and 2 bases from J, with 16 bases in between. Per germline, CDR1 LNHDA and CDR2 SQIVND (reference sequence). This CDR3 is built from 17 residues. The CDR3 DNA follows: TGTGCCAGTAGTATAGATCAGAGACAGCTGGTTAACACTGAAGCTTTCTTT. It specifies CASSIDQRQLVNTEAFF.

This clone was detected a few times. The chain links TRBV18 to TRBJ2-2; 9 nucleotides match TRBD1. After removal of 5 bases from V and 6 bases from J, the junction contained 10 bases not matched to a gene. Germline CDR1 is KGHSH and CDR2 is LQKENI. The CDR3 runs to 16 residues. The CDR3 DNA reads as TGTGCCAGCTCAACCCTGGGACAGGGAGTGTCCGGGGAGCTGTTTTTT. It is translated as CASSTLGQGVSGELFF. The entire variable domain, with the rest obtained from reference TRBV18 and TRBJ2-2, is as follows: NAGVMQNPRHLVRRRGQEARLRCSPMKGHSHVYWYRQLPEEGLKFMVYLQKENIIDESGMPKERFSAEFPKEGPSILRIQQVVRGDSAAYFCASSTLGQGVSGELFFGEGSRLTVL.

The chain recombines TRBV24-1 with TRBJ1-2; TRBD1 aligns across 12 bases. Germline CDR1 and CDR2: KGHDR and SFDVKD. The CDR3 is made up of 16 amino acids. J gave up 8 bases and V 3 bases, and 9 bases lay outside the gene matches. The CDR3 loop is CATSDPRDRGPGGYTF. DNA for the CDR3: TGTGCCACCAGTGATCCTCGGGACAGGGGGCCGGGGGGCTACACCTTC.

CDR3: CASSRGQPSEQYF. The CDR3 DNA reads as TGTGCCAGCAGCCGGGGACAGCCCTCAGAGCAGTACTTC. The J gene is TRBJ2-7, the V gene TRBV7-2, with TRBD1 matching 7 bases. The CDR3 length is 13 residues. Germline CDR1 is SGHTA and CDR2 is FQGNSA. V was pared by 5 bases and J by 7 bases, with 8 bases of the junction left unmatched.

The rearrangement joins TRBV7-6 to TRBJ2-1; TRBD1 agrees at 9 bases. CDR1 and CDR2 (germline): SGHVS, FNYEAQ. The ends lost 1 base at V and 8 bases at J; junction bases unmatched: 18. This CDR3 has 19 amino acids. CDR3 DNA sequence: TGTGCCAGCAGCTTAGAGTACTTTTCGAGACAGGGGGTTTGGGATGAGCAGTTCTTC. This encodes CASSLEYFSRQGVWDEQFF.

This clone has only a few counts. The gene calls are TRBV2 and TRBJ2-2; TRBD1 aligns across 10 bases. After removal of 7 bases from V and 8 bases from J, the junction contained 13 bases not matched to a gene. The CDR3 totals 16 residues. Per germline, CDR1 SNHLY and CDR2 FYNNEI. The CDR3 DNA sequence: TGTGCCAGCACTTCCGGGACAGGGGCCCTTTCAGGGGAGCTGTTTTTT. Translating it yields CASTSGTGALSGELFF.

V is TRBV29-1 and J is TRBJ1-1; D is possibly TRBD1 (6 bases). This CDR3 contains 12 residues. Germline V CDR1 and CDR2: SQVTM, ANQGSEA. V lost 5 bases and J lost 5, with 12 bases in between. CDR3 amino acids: CSVSTQGTEAFF. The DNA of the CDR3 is TGCAGCGTTAGCACCCAGGGGACTGAAGCTTTCTTT.

CDR3 sequence (DNA): TGTGCCAGCAGTGGATATATTTCAACAGGGGGCGCAGGGTACAATGAGCAGTTCTTC. Amino acids: CASSGYISTGGAGYNEQFF. V and J are TRBV2 and TRBJ2-1, with 9 bases aligning to TRBD1. Trimming at V came to 4 bases and at J to 4 bases, leaving 17 bases not matched to a gene. CDR1 and CDR2 (germline): SNHLY, FYNNEI. CDR3 size: 19 residues.